Reported below is one T cell receptor beta chain. The antigen is unknown. Only healthy Caucasians were included as donors. The authors used template switching to add a universal primer site and gave cDNA unique molecular identifiers. TCRdb ran MiXCR on the 5' RACE reads and lists one entry per CDR3 protein. The sample includes more than 350,000 distinct CDR3 sequences, 8.5% to 10% of them seen just once. This entry is derived from a study of identical twins. V dropped 1 base and J dropped 5 bases, with 6 bases sitting between them. The length of the CDR3 is 13 residues. In germline, CDR1 is MNHEY, CDR2 SVGEGT. General study results and limits: Excess sharing by twins proved weaker in beta out-of-frame sequences. Without tracking the same donors, conclusions rested on cross-sectional statistical analysis.

The rearrangement joins TRBV6-2 or TRBV6-3 to TRBJ2-1; D gene ambiguous. Sequenced sample: naive T cells sorted from blood. This clonotype was sampled from a woman between 45 and 60 years old in good health. The CDR3 DNA sequence: TGTGCCAGCAGTTACTTGGCAGACAATGAGCAGTTCTTC. Its protein is CASSYLADNEQFF.